This T cell receptor beta chain was documented in a study of human thymus T cells. In corrective heart surgery, resections were taken, and these provided the thymus tissue. Points from the study as a whole: Highly overlapping thymic repertoires in unrelated individuals were reported by related research.

In the case of this clone: No antigen is known for it.

The CDR3 runs 16 residues. In germline, CDR1 is LNHDA, CDR2 SQIVND (reference sequence). V gave up 5 bases and J gave up 1 base; unmatched junction bases: 9. Sequenced by immunoSEQ multiplex PCR; TCRdb stores in-frame clones only, minus some. This sample carries about 78,000 clones, roughly 96% of them seen once, and the ten largest clones take approximately 0.03%. The TCR originated in a boy under three years old with a congenital heart defect but otherwise immunologically healthy. The chain links TRBV19 to TRBJ2-3; 7 nucleotides align to TRBD1. Sequences were obtained from thymus tissue. The CDR3 sequence: CASSRQGGRGTDTQYF. The CDR3 nucleotides read TGTGCCAGTAGTCGTCAAGGGGGCAGGGGCACAGATACGCAGTATTTT.